This T cell receptor (beta chain) was identified during a study of blood T cell repertoires in COVID-19. Sequenced by immunoSEQ multiplex PCR; TCRdb stores in-frame clones only, minus some. The table lists about 370,000 clones, roughly nine tenths of them singletons. A word on this clone: In the same sample, other DNA sequences code for this CDR3.

V was clipped by 0 bases and J by 3 bases; unmatched bases: 5. The CDR3 length is 16 residues. CDR1 and CDR2 (germline): SGDLS, YYNGEE. Participants were aged roughly 18 to 90 years from some 24 US areas. Grouping used clinical history reported by participants in a survey and questionnaire. Recovered status in Cohort 3 required two negative PCRs, clearance, or symptom resolution. The rearrangement links TRBV9 to TRBJ2-7, with 11 positions matching TRBD2. Material for sequencing was PBMCs or T cells enriched from blood (not recorded which). This clonotype was sampled from a man aged 18-30 years who had recovered from COVID-19. The chain's CDR3 is CASSVGALAGDYEQYF. The CDR3 nucleotides read TGTGCCAGCAGCGTAGGGGCACTAGCGGGAGACTACGAGCAGTACTTC.